This T cell receptor (beta chain) comes out of a study of neurological immune-mediated disorders. Study findings and constraints: A possible signature was seen in one related-CDR3 cluster, into which phylogenetic grouping placed the repertoires of 18 of 34 multiple sclerosis patients.

V lost 4 bases to trimming and J lost 3 bases; unmatched junction nucleotides: 9. The CDR3 length is 15 residues. In germline, CDR1 is SGHRS, CDR2 YFSETQ. This clonotype has ten or more counts. What it binds is not known. TCRdb independently ran MiXCR on the 5' RACE reads; one entry per CDR3 protein. The sample comprises about 46,000 distinct CDR3 sequences, around 4.5% of which are singletons, and 5.7% rests with the top ten. PBMCs stored at -80 C, numbering 2 million, were the origin of the unsorted libraries. Sequencing was done on a sample of PBMCs. The clonotype originates from a woman aged 55-69 years with multiple sclerosis. The chain recombines TRBV5-1 with TRBJ2-5; 7 nucleotides match TRBD2. CDR3 protein: CASSPWGGLKETQYF. For the CDR3, the DNA is TGCGCCAGCAGCCCTTGGGGGGGACTTAAAGAGACCCAGTACTTC. Combining the CDR3 with reference TRBV5-1 and TRBJ2-5 gives the whole variable domain KAGVTQTPRYLIKTRGQQVTLSCSPISGHRSVSWYQQTPGQGLQFLFEYFSETQRNKGNFPGRFSGRQFSNSRSEMNVSTLELGDSALYLCASSPWGGLKETQYFGPGTRLLVL.